This T cell receptor beta chain comes out of a study of shared T cell receptors in the human thymus. With 4 bases removed from V and 2 bases from J, the gap between germline ends came to 10 bases. The CDR3 length is 14 residues. Germline V gene sequence: CDR1 SGHKS, CDR2 YYEKEE (reference sequence). Assay used: immunoSEQ multiplex PCR; TCRdb lists only in-frame clones, some missing. This repertoire shows more than 550,000 clones, around 87% found once; its top ten account for approximately 0.0097%. The same data also went into a second study, on human thymus T cells. That paper notes: Among the donors, all were healthy Finnish infants having corrective surgery for congenital heart defects. Thymic as well as blood repertoires seemed to favor certain V and J genes unevenly. Thymic repertoires from unrelated individuals overlapped highly, related research reported.

The sequence was collected from a boy in the first two years of life with a congenital heart defect. The chain employs TRBV5-5 and TRBJ1-5; D is undetermined. The sequenced material came from thymocytes. CDR3 region: CASSPHQGNQPQHF. The CDR3 coding sequence is TGTGCCAGCAGCCCACACCAGGGCAATCAGCCCCAGCATTTT.